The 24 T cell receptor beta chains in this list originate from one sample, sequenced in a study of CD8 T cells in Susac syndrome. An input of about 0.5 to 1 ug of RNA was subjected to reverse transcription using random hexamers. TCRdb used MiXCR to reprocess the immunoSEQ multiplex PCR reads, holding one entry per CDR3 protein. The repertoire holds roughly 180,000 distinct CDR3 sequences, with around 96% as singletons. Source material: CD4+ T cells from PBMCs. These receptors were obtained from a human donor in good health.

Here the CDR3 DNA reads TGCAGTGGGTCTAGCGGGGGGGCCGATCAGACCCAGTACTTC. Its protein product is CSGSSGGADQTQYF. The chain employs TRBV20-1 and TRBJ2-5; 12 nucleotides align to TRBD2. The germline gives CDR1 DFQATT, CDR2 SNEGSKA (reference sequence). Trimming took 7 bases from V and 6 from J; bases not matched to a gene: 9. The CDR3 covers 14 residues.

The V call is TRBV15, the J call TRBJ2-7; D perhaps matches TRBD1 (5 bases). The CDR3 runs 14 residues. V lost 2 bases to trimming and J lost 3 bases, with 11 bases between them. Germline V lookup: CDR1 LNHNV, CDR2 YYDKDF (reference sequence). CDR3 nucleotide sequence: TGTGCCACCAGCAGATCAGGGCAGGGCTACGAGCAGTACTTC. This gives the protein CATSRSGQGYEQYF.

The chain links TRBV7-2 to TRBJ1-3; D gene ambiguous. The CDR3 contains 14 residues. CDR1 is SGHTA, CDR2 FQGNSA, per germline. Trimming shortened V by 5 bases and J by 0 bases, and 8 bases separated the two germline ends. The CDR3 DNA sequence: TGTGCCAGCAGCGCCCCTCCCTCTGGAAACACCATATATTTT. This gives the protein CASSAPPSGNTIYF. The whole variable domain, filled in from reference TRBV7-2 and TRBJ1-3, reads GAGVSQSPSNKVTEKGKDVELRCDPISGHTALYWYRQSLGQGLEFLIYFQGNSAPDKSGLPSDRFSAERTGGSVSTLTIQRTQQEDSAVYLCASSAPPSGNTIYFGEGSWLTVV.

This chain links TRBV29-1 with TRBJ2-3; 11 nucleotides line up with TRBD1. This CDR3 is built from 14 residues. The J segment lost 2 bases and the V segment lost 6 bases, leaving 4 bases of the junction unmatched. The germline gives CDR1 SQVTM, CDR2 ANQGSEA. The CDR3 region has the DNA TGCAGCGTAGGGACAGGGGGGATCACAGATACGCAGTATTTT. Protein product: CSVGTGGITDTQYF.

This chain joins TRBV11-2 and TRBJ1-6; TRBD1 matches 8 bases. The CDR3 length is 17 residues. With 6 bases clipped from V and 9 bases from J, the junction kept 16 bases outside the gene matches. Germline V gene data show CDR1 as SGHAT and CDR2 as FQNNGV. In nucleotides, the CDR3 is TGTGCCAGCAGACGAGAGGGCGGACAGGGTATTAGTTCACCCCTCCACTTT. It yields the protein CASRREGGQGISSPLHF. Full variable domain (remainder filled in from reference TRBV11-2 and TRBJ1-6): EAGVAQSPRYKIIEKRQSVAFWCNPISGHATLYWYQQILGQGPKLLIQFQNNGVVDDSQLPKDRFSAERLKGVDSTLKIQPAKLEDSAVYLCASRREGGQGISSPLHFGNGTRLTVT.

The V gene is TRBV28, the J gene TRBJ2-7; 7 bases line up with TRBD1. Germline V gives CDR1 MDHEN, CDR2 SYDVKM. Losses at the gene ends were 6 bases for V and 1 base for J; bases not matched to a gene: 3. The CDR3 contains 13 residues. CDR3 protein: CASRTGQSYEQYF. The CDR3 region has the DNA TGTGCCAGCAGAACGGGACAGTCCTACGAGCAGTACTTC.

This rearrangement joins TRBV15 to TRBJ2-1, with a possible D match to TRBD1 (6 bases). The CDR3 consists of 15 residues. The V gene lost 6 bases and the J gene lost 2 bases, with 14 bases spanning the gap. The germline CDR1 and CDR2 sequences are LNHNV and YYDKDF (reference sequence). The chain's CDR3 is CATSHSGAPYNEQFF. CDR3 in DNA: TGTGCCACCAGTCATTCAGGGGCCCCCTACAATGAGCAGTTCTTC.

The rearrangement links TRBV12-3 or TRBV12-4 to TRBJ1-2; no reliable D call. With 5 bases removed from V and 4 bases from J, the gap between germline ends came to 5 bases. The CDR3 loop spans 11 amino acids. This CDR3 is CASSRAYGYTF. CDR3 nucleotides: TGTGCCAGCAGTCGAGCCTATGGCTACACCTTC.

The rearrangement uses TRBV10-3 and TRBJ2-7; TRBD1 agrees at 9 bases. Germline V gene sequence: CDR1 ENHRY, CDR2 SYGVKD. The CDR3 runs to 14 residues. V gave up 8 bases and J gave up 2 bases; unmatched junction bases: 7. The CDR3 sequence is CAIVSGTGPYEQYF. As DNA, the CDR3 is TGTGCCATCGTCTCCGGGACAGGGCCCTACGAGCAGTACTTC.

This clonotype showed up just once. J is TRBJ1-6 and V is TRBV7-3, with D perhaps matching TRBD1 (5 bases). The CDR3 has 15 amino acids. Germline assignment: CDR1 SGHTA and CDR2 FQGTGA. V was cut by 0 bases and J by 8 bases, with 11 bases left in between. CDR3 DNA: TGTGCCAGCAGCTTAACGATCGGGGCTGATTCACCCCTCCACTTT. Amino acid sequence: CASSLTIGADSPLHF.

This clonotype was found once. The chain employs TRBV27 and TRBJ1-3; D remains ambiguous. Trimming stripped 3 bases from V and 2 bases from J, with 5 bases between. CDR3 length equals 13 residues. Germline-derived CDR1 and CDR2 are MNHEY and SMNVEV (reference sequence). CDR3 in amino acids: CASSFTAGNTIYF. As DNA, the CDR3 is TGTGCCAGCAGTTTTACAGCTGGAAACACCATATATTTT.

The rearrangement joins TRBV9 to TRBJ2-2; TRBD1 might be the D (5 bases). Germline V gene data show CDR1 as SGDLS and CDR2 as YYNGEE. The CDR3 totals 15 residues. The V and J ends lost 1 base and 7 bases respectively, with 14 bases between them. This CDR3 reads CASSVMGRDHGELFF. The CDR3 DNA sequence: TGTGCCAGCAGCGTAATGGGCAGGGATCACGGGGAGCTGTTTTTT. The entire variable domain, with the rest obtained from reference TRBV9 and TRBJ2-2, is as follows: DSGVTQTPKHLITATGQRVTLRCSPRSGDLSVYWYQQSLDQGLQFLIQYYNGEERAKGNILERFSAQQFPDLHSELNLSSLELGDSALYFCASSVMGRDHGELFFGEGSRLTVL.

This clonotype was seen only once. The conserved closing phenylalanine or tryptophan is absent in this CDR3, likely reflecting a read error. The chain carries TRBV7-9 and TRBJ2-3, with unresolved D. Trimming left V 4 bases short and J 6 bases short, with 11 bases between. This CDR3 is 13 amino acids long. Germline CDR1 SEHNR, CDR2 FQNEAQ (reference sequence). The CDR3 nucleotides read TGTGCCAGCAGCTCAGCCGTCGGGGATACGCAGTATATT. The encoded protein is CASSSAVGDTQYI.

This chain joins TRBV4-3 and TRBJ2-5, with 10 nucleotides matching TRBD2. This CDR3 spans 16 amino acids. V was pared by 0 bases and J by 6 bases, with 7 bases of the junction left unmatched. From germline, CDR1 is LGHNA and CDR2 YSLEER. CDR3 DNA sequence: TGCGCCAGCAGCCAAGAAGGGGGACTAGCGCAACAGACCCAGTACTTC. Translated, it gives CASSQEGGLAQQTQYF.

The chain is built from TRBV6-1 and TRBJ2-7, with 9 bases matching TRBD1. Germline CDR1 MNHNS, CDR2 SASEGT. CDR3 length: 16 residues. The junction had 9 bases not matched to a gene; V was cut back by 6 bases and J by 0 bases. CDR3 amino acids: CASRKTGGGFSYEQYF. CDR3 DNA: TGTGCCAGCAGAAAGACAGGGGGGGGTTTCTCCTACGAGCAGTACTTC.

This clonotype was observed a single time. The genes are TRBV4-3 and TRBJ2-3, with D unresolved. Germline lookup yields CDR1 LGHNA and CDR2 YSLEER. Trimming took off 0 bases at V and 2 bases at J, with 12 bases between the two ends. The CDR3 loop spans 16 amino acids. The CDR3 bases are TGCGCCAGCAGCCAAGATTATAGAGACTCCACAGATACGCAGTATTTT. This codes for CASSQDYRDSTDTQYF.

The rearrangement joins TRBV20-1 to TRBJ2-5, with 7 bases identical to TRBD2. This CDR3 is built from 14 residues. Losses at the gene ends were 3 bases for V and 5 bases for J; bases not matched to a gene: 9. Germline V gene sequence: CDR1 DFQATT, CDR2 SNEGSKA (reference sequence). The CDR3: CSASPGLPPETQYF. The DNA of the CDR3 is TGCAGTGCTAGCCCGGGACTACCGCCCGAGACCCAGTACTTC.

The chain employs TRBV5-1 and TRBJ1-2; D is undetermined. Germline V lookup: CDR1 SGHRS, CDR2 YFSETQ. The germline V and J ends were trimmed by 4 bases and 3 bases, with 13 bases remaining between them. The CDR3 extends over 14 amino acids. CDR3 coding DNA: TGCGCCAGCAGCGCCAATAGCGGGGACTATGGCTACACCTTC. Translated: CASSANSGDYGYTF.

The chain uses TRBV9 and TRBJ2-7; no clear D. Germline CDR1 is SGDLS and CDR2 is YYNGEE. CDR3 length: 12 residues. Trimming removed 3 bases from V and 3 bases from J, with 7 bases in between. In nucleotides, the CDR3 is TGTGCCAGCAGCGGCCCCAACTACGAGCAGTACTTC. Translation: CASSGPNYEQYF.

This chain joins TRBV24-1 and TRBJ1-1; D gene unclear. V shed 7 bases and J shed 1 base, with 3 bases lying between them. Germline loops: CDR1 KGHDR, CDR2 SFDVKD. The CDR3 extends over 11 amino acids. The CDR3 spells CATRRNTEAFF. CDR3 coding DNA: TGTGCCACCAGGCGGAACACTGAAGCTTTCTTT.

The CDR3 coding sequence is TGTGCCAGCTCACCGGGACAGGGCGACTACGAGCAGTACTTC. Protein product: CASSPGQGDYEQYF. The chain carries TRBV18 and TRBJ2-7; 9 bases match TRBD1. The V segment lost 3 bases and the J segment 3 bases; nucleotides outside the gene matches: 3. The CDR3 runs to 14 residues. Looked up from germline, CDR1 is KGHSH and CDR2 is LQKENI.

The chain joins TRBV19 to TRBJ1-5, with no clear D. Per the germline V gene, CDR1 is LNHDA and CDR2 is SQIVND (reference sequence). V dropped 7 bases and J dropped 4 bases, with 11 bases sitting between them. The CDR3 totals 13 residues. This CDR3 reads CASNPGRNQPQHF. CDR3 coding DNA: TGTGCCAGTAACCCCGGGAGGAATCAGCCCCAGCATTTT. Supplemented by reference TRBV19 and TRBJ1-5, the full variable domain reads DGGITQSPKYLFRKEGQNVTLSCEQNLNHDAMYWYRQDPGQGLRLIYYSQIVNDFQKGDIAEGYSVSREKKESFPLTVTSAQKNPTAFYLCASNPGRNQPQHFGDGTRLSIL.

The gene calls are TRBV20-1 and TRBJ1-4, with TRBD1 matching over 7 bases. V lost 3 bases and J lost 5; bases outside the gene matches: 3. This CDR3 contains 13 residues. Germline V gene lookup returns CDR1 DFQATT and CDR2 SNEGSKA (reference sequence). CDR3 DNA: TGCAGTGCTAGCCCGGGACAGAATGAAAAACTGTTTTTT. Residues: CSASPGQNEKLFF.

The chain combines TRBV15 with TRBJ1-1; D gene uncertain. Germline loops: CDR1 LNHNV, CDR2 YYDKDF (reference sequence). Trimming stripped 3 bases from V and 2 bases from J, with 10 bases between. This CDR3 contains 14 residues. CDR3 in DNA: TGTGCCACCAGCAGGGCCCGGGCAAACACTGAAGCTTTCTTT. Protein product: CATSRARANTEAFF.